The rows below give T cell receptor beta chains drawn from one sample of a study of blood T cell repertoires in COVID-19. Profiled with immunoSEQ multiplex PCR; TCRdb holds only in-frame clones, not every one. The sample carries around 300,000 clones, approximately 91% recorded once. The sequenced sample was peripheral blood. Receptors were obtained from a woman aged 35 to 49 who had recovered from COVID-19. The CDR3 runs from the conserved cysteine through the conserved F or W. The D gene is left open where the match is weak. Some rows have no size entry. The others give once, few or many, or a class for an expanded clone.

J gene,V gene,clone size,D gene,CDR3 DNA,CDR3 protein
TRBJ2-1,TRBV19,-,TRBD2,TGTGCCAGTAGTACCGGATTACTAGCGGGAGACCTCAATGAGCAGTTCTTC,CASSTGLLAGDLNEQFF
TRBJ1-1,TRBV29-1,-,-,TGCAGCGTTGTGGGGCCGGGAGGGAACACTGAAGCTTTCTTT,CSVVGPGGNTEAFF
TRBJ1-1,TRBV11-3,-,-,TGTGCCAGCACCTCCGTATTGGGGGCAAACACTGAAGCTTTCTTT,CASTSVLGANTEAFF
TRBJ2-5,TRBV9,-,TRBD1,TGTGCCAGCAGCGTAGGACAGGGAATGGGAGAAGAGACCCAGTACTTC,CASSVGQGMGEETQYF
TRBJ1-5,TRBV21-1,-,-,TGTGCCAGCAGCAAACGAACGGGATATCAGCCCCAGCATTTT,CASSKRTGYQPQHF
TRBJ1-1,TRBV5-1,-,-,TGCGCCAGCAGCTTGAGCCCGCCGGGGCAATGGGGGACGGGGGCTGAAGCTTTCTTT,CASSLSPPGQWGTGAEAFF
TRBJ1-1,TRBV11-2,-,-,TGTGCCAGCAGCACCGCCGGGCAGGGTGACACTGAAGCTTTCTTT,CASSTAGQGDTEAFF
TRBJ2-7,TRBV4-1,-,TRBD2,TGCGCCAGCAGTTTGGAAGCGGGAGGCGGTGACGAGCAGTACTTC,CASSLEAGGGDEQYF
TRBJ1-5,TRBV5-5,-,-,TGTGCCAGCAGCTTGGTGGTGAGCGGACCTAATCAGCCCCAGCATTTT,CASSLVVSGPNQPQHF
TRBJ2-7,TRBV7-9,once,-,TGTGCCAGCAGCGCAACAGGGTATACGTCCTACGAGCAGTACTTC,CASSATGYTSYEQYF
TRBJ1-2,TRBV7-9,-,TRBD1,TGTGCCAGCAGCCAGGACAGGGGAGCTAACTATGGCTACACCTTC,CASSQDRGANYGYTF
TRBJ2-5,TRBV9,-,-,TGTGCCAGCAGCGTAGCTACTAGCTTAGGGCAAGAGACCCAGTACTTC,CASSVATSLGQETQYF
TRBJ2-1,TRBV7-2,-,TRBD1,TGTGCCAGCAGCTTAGGAGGGACAGGGGTTTATGAGCAGTTCTTC,CASSLGGTGVYEQFF
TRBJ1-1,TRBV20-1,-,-,TGCAGTGCTAGTAGGGGCGTGAGTACTGAAGCTTTCTTT,CSASRGVSTEAFF
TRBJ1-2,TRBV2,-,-,TGTGCCAGCAGTGAAACGTGGGATCCGGGGAACGGCTACACCTTC,CASSETWDPGNGYTF
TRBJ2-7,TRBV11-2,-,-,TGTGCCAGCAGCCTGGCACAATCCTACGAGCAGTACTTC,CASSLAQSYEQYF
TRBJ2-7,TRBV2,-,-,TGTGCCAGCAGGGACAACACCTACGAGCAGTACTTC,CASRDNTYEQYF
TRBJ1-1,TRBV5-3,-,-,TGTGCCAGAAGCTTAATACAGAACACTGAAGCTTTCTTT,CARSLIQNTEAFF
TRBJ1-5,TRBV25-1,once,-,TGTGCCAGCAGTCCAAGCCGGGGAGACAGGTATAGCAATCAGCCCCAGCATTTT,CASSPSRGDRYSNQPQHF
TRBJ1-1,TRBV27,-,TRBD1,TGTGCCAGCAGTTTTCCCGGACAGGGTGGACGGGCTTTCTTT,CASSFPGQGGRAFF
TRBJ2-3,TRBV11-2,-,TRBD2,TGTGCCAGCAGGTGGGGGGGACTAGCGTCAGATACGCAGTATTTT,CASRWGGLASDTQYF
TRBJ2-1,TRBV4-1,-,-,TGCGCCAGCAGCCAAGCTAGGGGGGGGGACGATGAGCAGTTCTTC,CASSQARGGDDEQFF
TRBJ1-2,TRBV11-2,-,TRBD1,TGTGCCAGCAGCTTAGGACAGGGGCTCTATGGCTACACCTTC,CASSLGQGLYGYTF
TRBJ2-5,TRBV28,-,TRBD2,TGTGCCAGCTCCCAAGCTAGCGGGAATGGGCAAGAGACCCAGTACTTC,CASSQASGNGQETQYF
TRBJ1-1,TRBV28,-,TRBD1,TGTGCCAGCAGTTACAGGGGGGGCACTGAAGCTTTCTTT,CASSYRGGTEAFF
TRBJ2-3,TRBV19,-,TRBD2,TGTGCCAGTAGTAGCAGGACTAGCGGAGACACAGATACGCAGTATTTT,CASSSRTSGDTDTQYF
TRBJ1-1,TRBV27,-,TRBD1,TGTGCCAGCAGTTCGGGACAGGGGGCGAGCACTGAAGCTTTCTTT,CASSSGQGASTEAFF
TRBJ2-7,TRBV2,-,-,TGTGCCAGCAGTGAACGGGAAGTACCCTACTTC,CASSEREVPYF
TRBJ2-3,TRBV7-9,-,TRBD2,TGTGCCAGCAGCCTGCGACTAGCGACCCGGGGCACAGATACGCAGTATTTT,CASSLRLATRGTDTQYF
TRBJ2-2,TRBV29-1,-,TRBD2,TGCAGCGTGCAGCTAGCGGAAAGAAAGAACACCGGGGAGCTGTTTTTT,CSVQLAERKNTGELFF
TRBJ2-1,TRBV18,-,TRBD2,TGTGCCAGCTCACCACCGGGCGGGAGGGCCGATTTCTATGAGCAGTTCTTC,CASSPPGGRADFYEQFF
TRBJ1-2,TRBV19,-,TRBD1,TGTGCCAGTAAGACAGGGCCACCAACCTATGGCTACACCTTC,CASKTGPPTYGYTF
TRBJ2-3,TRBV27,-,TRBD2,TGTGCCAGCGGCTTTAGCGGGAGGGCCGCAGATACGCAGTATTTT,CASGFSGRAADTQYF
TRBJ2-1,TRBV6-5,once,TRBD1,TGTGCCAGCACCCGGACAGGGGGCTACAATGAGCAGTTCTTC,CASTRTGGYNEQFF
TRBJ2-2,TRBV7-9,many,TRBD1,TGTGCCAGCAGCTTAGGGGCAGGGGGACACTCGAACACCGGGGAGCTGTTTTTT,CASSLGAGGHSNTGELFF
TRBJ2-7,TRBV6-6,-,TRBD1,TGTGCCAGCAGTGGAGAAGGGGGCCCTCGGGAGCAGTACTTC,CASSGEGGPREQYF
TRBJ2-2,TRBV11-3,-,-,TGTGCCAGCAGCTTTGGGAGACTTACTAACACCGGGGAGCTGTTTTTT,CASSFGRLTNTGELFF
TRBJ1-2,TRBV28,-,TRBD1,TGTGCCAGCAACTCACAGGGGGCCCCCCCCAACTATGGCTACACCTTC,CASNSQGAPPNYGYTF
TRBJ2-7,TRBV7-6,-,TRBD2,TGTGCCAGCAGCTTAGGAGCGGGAGGCGGCAACGAGCAGTACTTC,CASSLGAGGGNEQYF
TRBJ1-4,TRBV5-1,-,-,TGCGCCAGCAATAAATCGGACAGCCTTGGTGAAAAACTGTTTTTT,CASNKSDSLGEKLFF
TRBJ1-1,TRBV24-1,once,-,TGTGCCACCCCTAGTAAGGGAGGAGGCACTGAAGCTTTCTTT,CATPSKGGGTEAFF
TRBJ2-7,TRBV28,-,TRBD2,TGTGCCAGCAGACGAGACTGGGGGGGAGGCTACGAGCAGTACTTC,CASRRDWGGGYEQYF
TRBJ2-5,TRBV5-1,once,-,TGCGCCAGCAGCTTCTTGGGGGCTTCGATTGAGACCCAGTACTTC,CASSFLGASIETQYF